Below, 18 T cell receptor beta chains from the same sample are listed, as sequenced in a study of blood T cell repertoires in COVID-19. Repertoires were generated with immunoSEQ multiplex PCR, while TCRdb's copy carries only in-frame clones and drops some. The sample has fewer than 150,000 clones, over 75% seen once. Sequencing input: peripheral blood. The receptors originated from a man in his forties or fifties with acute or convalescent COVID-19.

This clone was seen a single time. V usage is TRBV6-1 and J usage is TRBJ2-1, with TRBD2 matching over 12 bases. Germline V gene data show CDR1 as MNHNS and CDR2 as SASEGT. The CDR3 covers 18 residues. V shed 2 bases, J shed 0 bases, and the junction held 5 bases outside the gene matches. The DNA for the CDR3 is TGTGCCAGCAGTGAACTAGCGGGGGGGTCTAGCTCCTACAATGAGCAGTTCTTC. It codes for CASSELAGGSSSYNEQFF.

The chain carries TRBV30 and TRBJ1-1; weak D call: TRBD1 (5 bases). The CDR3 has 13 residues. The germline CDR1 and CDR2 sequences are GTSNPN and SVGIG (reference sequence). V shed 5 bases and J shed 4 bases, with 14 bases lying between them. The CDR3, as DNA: TGTGCCTGGGTAGACAGTACGGGCACTGAAGCTTTCTTT. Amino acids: CAWVDSTGTEAFF. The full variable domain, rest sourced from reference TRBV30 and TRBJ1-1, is SQTIHQWPATLVQPVGSPLSLECTVEGTSNPNLYWYRQAAGRGLQLLFYSVGIGQISSEVPQNLSASRPQDRQFILSSKKLLLSDSGFYLCAWVDSTGTEAFFGQGTRLTVV.

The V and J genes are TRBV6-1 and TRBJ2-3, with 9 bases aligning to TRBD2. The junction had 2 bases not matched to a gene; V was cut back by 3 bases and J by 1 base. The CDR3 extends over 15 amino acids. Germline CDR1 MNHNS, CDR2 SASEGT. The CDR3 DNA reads TGTGCCAGCAGTGATGCGGGAGGGGGCACAGATACGCAGTATTTT. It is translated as CASSDAGGGTDTQYF.

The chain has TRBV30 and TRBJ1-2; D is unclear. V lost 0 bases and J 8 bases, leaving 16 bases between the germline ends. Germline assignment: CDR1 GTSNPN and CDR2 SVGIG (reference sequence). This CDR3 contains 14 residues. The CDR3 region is CAWSVTRINGGYTF. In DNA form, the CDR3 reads TGTGCCTGGAGTGTAACCAGGATAAATGGCGGCTACACCTTC.

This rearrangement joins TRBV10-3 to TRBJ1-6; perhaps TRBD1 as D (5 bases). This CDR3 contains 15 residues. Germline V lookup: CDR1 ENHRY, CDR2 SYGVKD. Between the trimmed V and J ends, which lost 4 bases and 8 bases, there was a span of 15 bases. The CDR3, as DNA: TGTGCCATCAGTGTAGGAGACGTAGGGGATTCACCCCTCCACTTT. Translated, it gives CAISVGDVGDSPLHF.

CDR3 sequence reads: CAWSVRGGSEQYF. CDR3 nucleotides: TGTGCCTGGAGTGTACGCGGGGGGAGCGAGCAGTACTTC. The chain employs TRBV30 and TRBJ2-7; 8 bases fit TRBD2. CDR1 and CDR2 from the germline V gene are GTSNPN and SVGIG (reference sequence). The V gene end was trimmed by 0 bases and the J gene end by 6 bases; junction bases not matched to a gene: 4. CDR3 size: 13 residues.

The CDR3 DNA reads as TGTGCCATCAGTGGGGACAGGGTGGACAATGAGCAGTTCTTC. This codes for CAISGDRVDNEQFF. This rearrangement joins TRBV10-3 to TRBJ2-1, with 9 nucleotides matching TRBD1. The CDR3 spans 14 residues. V lost 4 bases to trimming and J lost 5 bases; unmatched junction nucleotides: 3. CDR1 ENHRY and CDR2 SYGVKD come from the germline V gene.

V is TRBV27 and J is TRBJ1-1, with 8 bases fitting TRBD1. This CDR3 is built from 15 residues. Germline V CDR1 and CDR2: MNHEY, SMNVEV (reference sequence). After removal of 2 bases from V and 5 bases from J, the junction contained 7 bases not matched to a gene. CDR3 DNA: TGTGCCAGCAGTTTAATTCAGGGGGCAGGGACTGAAGCTTTCTTT. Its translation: CASSLIQGAGTEAFF.

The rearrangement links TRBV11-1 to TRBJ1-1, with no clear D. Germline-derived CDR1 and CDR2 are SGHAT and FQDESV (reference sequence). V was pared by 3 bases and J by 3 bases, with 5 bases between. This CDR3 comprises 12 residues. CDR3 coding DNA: TGTGCCAGCAGCTTGAGAGACACTGAAGCTTTCTTT. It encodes CASSLRDTEAFF.

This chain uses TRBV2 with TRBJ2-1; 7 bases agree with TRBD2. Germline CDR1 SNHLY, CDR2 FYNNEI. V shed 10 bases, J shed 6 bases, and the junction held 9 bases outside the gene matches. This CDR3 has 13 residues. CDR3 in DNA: TGTGCCACCAGGCCTAGCGGAGCCAATGAGCAGTTCTTC. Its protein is CATRPSGANEQFF.

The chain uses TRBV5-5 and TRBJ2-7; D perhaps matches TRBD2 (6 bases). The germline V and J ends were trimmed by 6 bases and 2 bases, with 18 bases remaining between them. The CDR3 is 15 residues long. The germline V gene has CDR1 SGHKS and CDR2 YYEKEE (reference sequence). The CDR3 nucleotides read TGTGCCAGCAACAAGGTCTCGGAGGGCGCCTACGAGCAGTACTTC. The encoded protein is CASNKVSEGAYEQYF. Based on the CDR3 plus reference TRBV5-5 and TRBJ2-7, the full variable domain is DAGVTQSPTHLIKTRGQQVTLRCSPISGHKSVSWYQQVLGQGPQFIFQYYEKEERGRGNFPDRFSARQFPNYSSELNVNALLLGDSALYLCASNKVSEGAYEQYFGPGTRLTVT.

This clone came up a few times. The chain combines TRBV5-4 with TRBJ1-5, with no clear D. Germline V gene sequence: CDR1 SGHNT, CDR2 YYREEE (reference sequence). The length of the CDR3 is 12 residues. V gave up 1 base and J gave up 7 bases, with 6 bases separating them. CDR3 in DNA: TGTGCCAGCAGCTTGACGGGGCAGCCCCAGCATTTT. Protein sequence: CASSLTGQPQHF.

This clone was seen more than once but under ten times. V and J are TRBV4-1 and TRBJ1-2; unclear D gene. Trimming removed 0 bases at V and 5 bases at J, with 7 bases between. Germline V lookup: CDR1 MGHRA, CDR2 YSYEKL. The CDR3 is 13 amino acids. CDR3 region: CASSQDNRYGYTF. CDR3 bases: TGCGCCAGCAGCCAAGACAATCGGTATGGCTACACCTTC.

CDR3 protein: CASSLRDSTQPQHF. The CDR3 bases are TGTGCCAGCAGTTTAAGGGACAGTACTCAGCCCCAGCATTTT. This chain uses TRBV27 with TRBJ1-5; 7 bases match TRBD1. V lost 2 bases, J lost 6 bases, and 4 bases stayed unmatched. This CDR3 spans 14 amino acids. Germline lookup yields CDR1 MNHEY and CDR2 SMNVEV (reference sequence).

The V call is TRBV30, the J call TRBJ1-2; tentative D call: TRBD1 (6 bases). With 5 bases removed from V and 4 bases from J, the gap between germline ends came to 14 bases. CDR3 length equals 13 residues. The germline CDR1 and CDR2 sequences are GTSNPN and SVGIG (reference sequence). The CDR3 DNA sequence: TGTGCCTGGTCACAGGGAACGTCCTATGGCTACACCTTC. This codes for CAWSQGTSYGYTF.

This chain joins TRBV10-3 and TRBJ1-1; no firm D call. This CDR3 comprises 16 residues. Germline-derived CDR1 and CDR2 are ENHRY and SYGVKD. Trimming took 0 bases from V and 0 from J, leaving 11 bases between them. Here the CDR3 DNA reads TGTGCCATCAGTGAGTCGGTTGGAACTATGAACACTGAAGCTTTCTTT. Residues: CAISESVGTMNTEAFF.

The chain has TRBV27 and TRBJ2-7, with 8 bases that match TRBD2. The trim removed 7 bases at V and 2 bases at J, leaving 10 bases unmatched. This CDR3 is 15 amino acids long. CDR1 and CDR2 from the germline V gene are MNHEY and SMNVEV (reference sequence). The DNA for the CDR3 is TGTGCCAGCACCACCCGGGGGGGGGACCCCTACGAGCAGTACTTC. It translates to CASTTRGGDPYEQYF.

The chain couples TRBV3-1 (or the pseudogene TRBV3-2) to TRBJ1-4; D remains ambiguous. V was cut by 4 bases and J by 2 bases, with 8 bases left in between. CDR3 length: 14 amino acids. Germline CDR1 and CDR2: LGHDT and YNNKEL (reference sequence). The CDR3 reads CASSPRLTNEKLFF. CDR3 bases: TGTGCCAGCAGCCCCAGACTGACTAATGAAAAACTGTTTTTT.